The T cell receptor beta chain under discussion was sequenced for a study of identical twins' blood T cells. TCR cDNA libraries came from RNA via a modified published protocol. TCRdb independently ran MiXCR on the 5' RACE reads; one entry per CDR3 protein. Here the sample spans 300,000 to 450,000 distinct CDR3 sequences, more than 25% being singletons. This clonotype came up a few times. V gave up 2 bases and J gave up 2 bases, with 7 bases separating them. CDR3 size: 13 residues. The germline gives CDR1 SGHVS, CDR2 FQNEAQ. This receptor was identified in a woman between 18 and 50 years old in good health. This chain uses TRBV7-8 with TRBJ2-7; D not certain. The sequenced material came from PBMCs. CDR3 DNA sequence: TGTGCCAGCAGCTTAAGGGCAGCCTACGAGCAGTACTTC. Translated: CASSLRAAYEQYF.